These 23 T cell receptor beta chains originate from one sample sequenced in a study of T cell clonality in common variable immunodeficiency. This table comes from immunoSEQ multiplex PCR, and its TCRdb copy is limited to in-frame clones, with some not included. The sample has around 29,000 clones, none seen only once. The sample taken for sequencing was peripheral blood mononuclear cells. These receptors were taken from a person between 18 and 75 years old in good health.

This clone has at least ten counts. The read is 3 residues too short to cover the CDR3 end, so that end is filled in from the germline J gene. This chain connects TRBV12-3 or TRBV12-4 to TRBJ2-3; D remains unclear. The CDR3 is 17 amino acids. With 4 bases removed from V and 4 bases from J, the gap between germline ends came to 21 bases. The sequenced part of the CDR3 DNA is TGTGCCAGCAGTTCCACCACCTGGCAGGTCTCAGCAGATACG. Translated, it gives CASSSTTWQVSADT. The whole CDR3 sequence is CASSSTTWQVSADTQYF.

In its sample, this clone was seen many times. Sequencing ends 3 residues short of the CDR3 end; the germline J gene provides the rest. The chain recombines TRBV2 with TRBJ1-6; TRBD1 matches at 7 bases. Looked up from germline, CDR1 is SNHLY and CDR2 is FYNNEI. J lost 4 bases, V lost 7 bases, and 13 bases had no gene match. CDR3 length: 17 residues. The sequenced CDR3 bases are TGTGCCAGCACCTACAAGGACAGGCCGCCTTATAATTCACCC. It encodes CASTYKDRPPYNSP. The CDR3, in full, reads CASTYKDRPPYNSPLHF. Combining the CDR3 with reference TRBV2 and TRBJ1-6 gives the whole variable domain EPEVTQTPSHQVTQMGQEVILRCVPISNHLYFYWYRQILGQKVEFLVSFYNNEISEKSEIFDDQFSVERPDGSNFTLKIRSTKLEDSAMYFCASTYKDRPPYNSPLHFGNGTRLTVT.

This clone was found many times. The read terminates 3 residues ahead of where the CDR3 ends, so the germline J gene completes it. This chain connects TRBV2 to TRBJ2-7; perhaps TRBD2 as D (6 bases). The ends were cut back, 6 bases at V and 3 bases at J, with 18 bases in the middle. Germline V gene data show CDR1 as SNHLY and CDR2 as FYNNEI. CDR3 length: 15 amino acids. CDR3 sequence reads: CASSPPGGKGYEQYF. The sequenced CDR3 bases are TGTGCCAGCAGCCCTCCCGGGGGAAAAGGCTACGAG. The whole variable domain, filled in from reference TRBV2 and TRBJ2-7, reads EPEVTQTPSHQVTQMGQEVILRCVPISNHLYFYWYRQILGQKVEFLVSFYNNEISEKSEIFDDQFSVERPDGSNFTLKIRSTKLEDSAMYFCASSPPGGKGYEQYFGPGTRLTVT.

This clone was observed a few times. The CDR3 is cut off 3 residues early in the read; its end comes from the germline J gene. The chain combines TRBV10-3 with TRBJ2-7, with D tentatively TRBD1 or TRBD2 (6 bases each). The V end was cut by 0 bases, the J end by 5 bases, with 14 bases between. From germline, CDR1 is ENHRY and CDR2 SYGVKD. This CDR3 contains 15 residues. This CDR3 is CAISESTQGRNEQYF. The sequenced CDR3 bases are TGTGCCATCAGTGAGTCGACCCAGGGGAGGAACGAG.

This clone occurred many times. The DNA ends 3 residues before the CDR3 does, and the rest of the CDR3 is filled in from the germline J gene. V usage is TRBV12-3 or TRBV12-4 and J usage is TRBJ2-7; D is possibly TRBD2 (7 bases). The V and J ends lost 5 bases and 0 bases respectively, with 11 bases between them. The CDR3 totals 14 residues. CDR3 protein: CASSKGGSSYEQYF. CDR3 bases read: TGTGCCAGCAGTAAGGGGGGGAGCTCCTACGAG.

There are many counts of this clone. CDR3 sequence reads: CASSTDAAGTEAFF. The DNA read from the CDR3 is TGTGCCAGCAGCACGGACGCTGCGGGCACTGAA. The chain couples TRBV7-2 to TRBJ1-1; D remains ambiguous. Read sequence stops 3 residues before the CDR3 end, and the germline J gene provides the missing end. This CDR3 spans 14 amino acids. In germline, CDR1 is SGHTA, CDR2 FQGNSA. The V and J ends lost 5 bases and 4 bases respectively, with 14 bases between them.

CDR3 DNA, as far as it was read: TGTGCCAGCAGCTTAGATTGGGGGGGTCCTAATGAAAAA. Translating it yields CASSLDWGGPNEK. The whole CDR3 is CASSLDWGGPNEKLFF. The genes are TRBV7-6 and TRBJ1-4, with D perhaps TRBD1 (5 bases). The read gets to within 3 residues of the CDR3 end, and the germline J gene fills in the rest. Germline CDR1 is SGHVS and CDR2 is FNYEAQ. This CDR3 has 16 amino acids. Trimming stripped 1 base from V and 3 bases from J, with 12 bases between.

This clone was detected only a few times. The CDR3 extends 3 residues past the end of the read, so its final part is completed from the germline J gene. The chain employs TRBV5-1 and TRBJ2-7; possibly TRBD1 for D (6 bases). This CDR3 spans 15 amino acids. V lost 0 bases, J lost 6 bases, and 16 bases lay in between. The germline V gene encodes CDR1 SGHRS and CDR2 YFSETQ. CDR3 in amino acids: CASSLESRGKGEQYF. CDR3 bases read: TGCGCCAGCAGCTTGGAGTCCAGGGGAAAGGGCGAG. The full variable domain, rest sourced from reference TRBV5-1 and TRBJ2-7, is KAGVTQTPRYLIKTRGQQVTLSCSPISGHRSVSWYQQTPGQGLQFLFEYFSETQRNKGNFPGRFSGRQFSNSRSEMNVSTLELGDSALYLCASSLESRGKGEQYFGPGTRLTVT.

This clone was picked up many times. The CDR3 bases that were read are TGTGCCAGCAGCTTAGCGTGGGGGCTAGCCGGGGAGACC. It encodes CASSLAWGLAGET. The entire CDR3 reads CASSLAWGLAGETQYF. The chain joins TRBV7-8 to TRBJ2-5, with a possible D match to TRBD1 (6 bases). Sequencing ends 3 residues short of the CDR3 end; the germline J gene provides the rest. CDR1 SGHVS and CDR2 FQNEAQ come from the germline V gene. Trimming took off 0 bases at V and 5 bases at J, with 16 bases between the two ends. This CDR3 is 16 amino acids long.

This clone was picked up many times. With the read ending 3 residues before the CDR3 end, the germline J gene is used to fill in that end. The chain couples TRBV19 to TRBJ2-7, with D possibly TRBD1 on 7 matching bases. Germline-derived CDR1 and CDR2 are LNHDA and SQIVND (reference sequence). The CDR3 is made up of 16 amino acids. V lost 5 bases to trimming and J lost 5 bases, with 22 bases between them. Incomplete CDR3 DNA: TGTGCCAGTAGTTCGACCCGGGTCAGGGGGAGGAACGAG. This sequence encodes CASSSTRVRGRNE. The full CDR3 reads CASSSTRVRGRNEQYF.

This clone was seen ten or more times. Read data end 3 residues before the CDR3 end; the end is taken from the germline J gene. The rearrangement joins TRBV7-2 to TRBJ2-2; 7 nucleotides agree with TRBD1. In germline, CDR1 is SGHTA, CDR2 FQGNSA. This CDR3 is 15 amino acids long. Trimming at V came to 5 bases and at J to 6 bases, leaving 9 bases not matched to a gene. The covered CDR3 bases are TGTGCCAGCAGCAGCCGGGACAGAAATTCCGGGGAG. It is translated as CASSSRDRNSGE. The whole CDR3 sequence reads CASSSRDRNSGELFF.

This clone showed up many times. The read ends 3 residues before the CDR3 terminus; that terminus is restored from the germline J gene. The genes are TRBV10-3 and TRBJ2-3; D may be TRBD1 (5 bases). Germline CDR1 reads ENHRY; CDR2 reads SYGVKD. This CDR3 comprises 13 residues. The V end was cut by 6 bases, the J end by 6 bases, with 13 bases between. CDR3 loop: CAIRPADTDTQYF. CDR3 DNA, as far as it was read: TGTGCCATCAGACCCGCGGACACGGATACG.

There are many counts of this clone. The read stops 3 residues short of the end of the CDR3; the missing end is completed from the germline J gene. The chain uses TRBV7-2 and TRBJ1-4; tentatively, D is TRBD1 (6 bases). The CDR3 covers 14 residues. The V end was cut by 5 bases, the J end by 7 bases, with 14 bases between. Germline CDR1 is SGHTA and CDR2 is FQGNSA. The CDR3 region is CASSLFGGAEKLFF. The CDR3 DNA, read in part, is TGTGCCAGCAGCCTCTTTGGGGGGGCTGAAAAA.

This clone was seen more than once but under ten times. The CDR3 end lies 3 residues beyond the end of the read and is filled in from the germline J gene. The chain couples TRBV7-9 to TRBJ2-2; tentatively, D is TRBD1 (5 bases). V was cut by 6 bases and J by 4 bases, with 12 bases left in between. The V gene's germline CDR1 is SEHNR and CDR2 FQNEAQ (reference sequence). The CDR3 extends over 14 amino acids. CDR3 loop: CASRQPGFTGELFF. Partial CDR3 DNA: TGTGCCAGCAGACAACCAGGGTTCACCGGGGAG.

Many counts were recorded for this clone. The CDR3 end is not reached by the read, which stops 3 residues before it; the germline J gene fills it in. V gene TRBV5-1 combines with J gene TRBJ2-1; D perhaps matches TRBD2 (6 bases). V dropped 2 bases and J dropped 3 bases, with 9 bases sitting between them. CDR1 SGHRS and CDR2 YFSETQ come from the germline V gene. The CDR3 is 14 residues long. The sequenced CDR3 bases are TGCGCCAGCAGCTTAAAAGCGGGCTACAATGAG. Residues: CASSLKAGYNE. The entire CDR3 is CASSLKAGYNEQFF.

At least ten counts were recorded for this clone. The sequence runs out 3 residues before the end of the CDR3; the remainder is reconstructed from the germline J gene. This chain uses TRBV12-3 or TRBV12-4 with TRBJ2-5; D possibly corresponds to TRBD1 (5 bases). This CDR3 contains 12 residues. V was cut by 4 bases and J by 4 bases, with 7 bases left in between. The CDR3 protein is CASSSRGETQYF. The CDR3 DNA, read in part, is TGTGCCAGCAGTTCAAGGGGAGAGACC.

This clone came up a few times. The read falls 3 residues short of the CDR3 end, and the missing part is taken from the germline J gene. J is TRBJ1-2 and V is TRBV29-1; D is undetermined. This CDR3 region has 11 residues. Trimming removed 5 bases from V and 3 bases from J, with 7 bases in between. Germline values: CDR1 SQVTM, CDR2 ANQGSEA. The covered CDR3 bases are TGCAGCGTTAGGCACGACTATGGC. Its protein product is CSVRHDYG. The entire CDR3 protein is CSVRHDYGYTF.

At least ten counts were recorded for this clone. CDR3 loop: CASSWDSEEETQYF. CDR3 DNA, as far as it was read: TGTGCCAGCAGTTGGGACAGCGAGGAAGAGACC. This chain links TRBV6-2 or TRBV6-3 with TRBJ2-5; 7 nucleotides line up with TRBD1. The CDR3 end lies 3 residues beyond the end of the read and is filled in from the germline J gene. The CDR3 has 14 amino acids. Trimming removed 4 bases from V and 3 bases from J; junction bases left unmatched: 5. CDR1 is MNHEY, CDR2 SVGEGT, per germline.

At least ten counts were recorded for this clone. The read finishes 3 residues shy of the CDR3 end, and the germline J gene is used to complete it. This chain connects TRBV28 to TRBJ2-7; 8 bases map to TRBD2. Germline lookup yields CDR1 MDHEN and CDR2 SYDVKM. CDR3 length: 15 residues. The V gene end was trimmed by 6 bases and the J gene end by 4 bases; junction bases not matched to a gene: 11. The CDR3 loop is CASSPPGGGQYEQYF. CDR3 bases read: TGTGCCAGCAGCCCACCGGGCGGGGGGCAGTACGAG.

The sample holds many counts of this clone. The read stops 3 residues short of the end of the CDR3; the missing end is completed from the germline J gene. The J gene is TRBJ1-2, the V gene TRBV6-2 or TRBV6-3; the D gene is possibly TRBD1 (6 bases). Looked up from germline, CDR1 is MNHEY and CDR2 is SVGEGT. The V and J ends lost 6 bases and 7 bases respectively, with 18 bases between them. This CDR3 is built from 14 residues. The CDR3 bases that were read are TGTGCCAGCAGCACCGCACAGGGACGGGGTGGC. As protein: CASSTAQGRGG. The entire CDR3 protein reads CASSTAQGRGGYTF.

The CDR3 sequence is CASSPLAGGPPDTQYF. The CDR3 DNA, read in part, is TGTGCCAGCTCACCGCTAGCGGGGGGGCCCCCAGATACG. V is TRBV18 and J is TRBJ2-3; 12 nucleotides align to TRBD2. The CDR3 is cut off 3 residues early in the read; its end comes from the germline J gene. This CDR3 contains 16 residues. Germline V gene data show CDR1 as KGHSH and CDR2 as LQKENI. J gave up 4 bases and V 3 bases, and 5 bases lay outside the gene matches.

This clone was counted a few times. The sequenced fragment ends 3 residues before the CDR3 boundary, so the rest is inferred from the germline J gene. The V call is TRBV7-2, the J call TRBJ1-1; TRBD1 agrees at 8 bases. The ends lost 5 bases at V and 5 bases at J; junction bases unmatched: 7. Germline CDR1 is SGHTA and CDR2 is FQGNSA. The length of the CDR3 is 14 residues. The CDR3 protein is CASSQTGVRTEAFF. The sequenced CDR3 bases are TGTGCCAGCAGCCAGACAGGGGTAAGGACTGAA.

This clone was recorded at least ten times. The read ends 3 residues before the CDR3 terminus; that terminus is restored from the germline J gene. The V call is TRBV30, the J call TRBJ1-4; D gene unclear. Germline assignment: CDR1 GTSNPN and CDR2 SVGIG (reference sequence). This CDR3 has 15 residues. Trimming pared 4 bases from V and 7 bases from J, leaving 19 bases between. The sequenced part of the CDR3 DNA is TGTGCCTGGAAACCCTTAGCCCTGGAAGGTGAAAAA. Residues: CAWKPLALEGEK. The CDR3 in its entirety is CAWKPLALEGEKLFF.